One TCR beta chain is described in this entry. This specimen belongs to a study of T-cell memory formation after mild COVID-19. The CDR3 contains 16 residues. Germline-derived CDR1 and CDR2 are SGHTA and FQGTGA. J was trimmed by 9 bases and V by 1 base; bases with no gene match: 7. MiXCR, applied by TCRdb to the 5' RACE reads, yields one record per CDR3 protein. This table has about 410,000 distinct CDR3 sequences, less than 25% appearing once. The TCR was taken from an adult woman who had mild COVID-19 (a few samples of this study predate the infection). Cell type and time point are not known. The V gene is TRBV7-3, the J gene TRBJ2-1, with TRBD2 identical over 12 bases. The sequencing sample was made of PBMCs or a T cell subset sorted from them (not recorded which). For the CDR3, the DNA is TGTGCCAGCAGCTTAATGTTGGCTAGCGGGGGGGCTGAGCAGTTCTTC. It is translated as CASSLMLASGGAEQFF.